Listed here are 32 T cell receptor beta chains from one sample, sequenced in a study of vaccination and CD4 T cells after COVID-19. The Oncomine TCR Beta short-read assay generated sequence data from the DNA of cultured CD4+ T cells. From the PCR reads, TCRdb called clonotypes with MiXCR, one entry per CDR3 protein. The table shows fewer than 8,500 distinct CDR3 sequences, with 36% occurring only once. Stated treatment: roughly 10-day PBMC culture with coronavirus spike peptide pools or control peptides (ViraFEST assay). The unexposed donor's CD4+ T cells were collected before the COVID-19 pandemic (2011-2018). The antigens these receptors bind are not known. Material for sequencing was CD4+ T cells from blood, cultured in vitro. These receptors all stem from a human donor in good health.

This clonotype is large. The rearrangement links TRBV20-1 to TRBJ1-4; 8 positions agree with TRBD1. Trimming cost V 5 bases and J 5 bases; bases outside gene matches: 4. This CDR3 has 13 residues. CDR1 DFQATT and CDR2 SNEGSKA come from the germline V gene (reference sequence). CDR3 sequence reads: CSAPQGANEKLFF. CDR3 DNA: TGCAGTGCTCCTCAGGGGGCGAATGAAAAACTGTTTTTT.

The chain is built from TRBV2 and TRBJ1-1; no clear D gene. This CDR3 region has 14 residues. Trimming pared 8 bases from V and 0 bases from J, leaving 13 bases between. CDR1 and CDR2 from the germline V gene are SNHLY and FYNNEI. The CDR3 region has the DNA TGTGCCAGCGGCACTACTAACATGAACACTGAAGCTTTCTTT. This translates into CASGTTNMNTEAFF. The full variable domain, its missing parts supplied by reference TRBV2 and TRBJ1-1, is EPEVTQTPSHQVTQMGQEVILRCVPISNHLYFYWYRQILGQKVEFLVSFYNNEISEKSEIFDDQFSVERPDGSNFTLKIRSTKLEDSAMYFCASGTTNMNTEAFFGQGTRLTVV.

The chain combines TRBV7-3 with TRBJ2-5; D gene unclear. This CDR3 spans 16 amino acids. Trimming removed 1 base from V and 2 bases from J, with 14 bases in between. Per germline, CDR1 SGHTA and CDR2 FQGTGA. CDR3 coding DNA: TGTGCCAGCAGCTTAAAGTTTAGAGATGGTCAAGAGACCCAGTACTTC. Translation: CASSLKFRDGQETQYF.

This clonotype was observed a few times. The V gene is TRBV20-1, the J gene TRBJ1-2; 10 bases fit TRBD1. The CDR3 sequence is 15 residues long. Germline loops: CDR1 DFQATT, CDR2 SNEGSKA (reference sequence). Germline trimming cut 3 bases from V and 6 bases from J; bases unmatched to any gene: 10. The CDR3 is CSASRTGGIGDGYTF. The CDR3 DNA reads as TGCAGTGCTAGCCGGACAGGGGGTATAGGGGATGGCTACACCTTC.

This clonotype was found a few times. V is TRBV6-1 and J is TRBJ1-6; no firm D call. CDR3 length: 13 residues. Germline V gene lookup returns CDR1 MNHNS and CDR2 SASEGT. V was trimmed by 11 bases and J by 7 bases, leaving 15 bases between them. DNA for the CDR3: TGTGCCGAGGCGCCGGCCAAGAATTCACCCCTCCACTTT. Translation: CAEAPAKNSPLHF.

The rearrangement links TRBV24-1 to TRBJ2-3; D gene uncertain. V was trimmed by 3 bases and J by 2 bases, leaving 5 bases between them. The CDR3 sequence is 13 residues long. Germline V gives CDR1 KGHDR, CDR2 SFDVKD. CDR3 region: CATSDLTTDTQYF. CDR3 DNA: TGTGCCACCAGTGATCTGACCACAGATACGCAGTATTTT.

This chain connects TRBV4-2 to TRBJ1-5, with TRBD1 identical over 11 bases. Germline V gives CDR1 LGHNA, CDR2 YNFKEQ. The V segment lost 4 bases and the J segment 6 bases; nucleotides outside the gene matches: 5. The CDR3 runs 15 residues. The CDR3 spells CASSRTGGAGQPQHF. The CDR3, as DNA: TGTGCCAGCAGCCGGACAGGGGGCGCGGGTCAGCCCCAGCATTTT.

The chain has TRBV7-9 and TRBJ1-5, with TRBD1 matching over 7 bases. Germline assignment: CDR1 SEHNR and CDR2 FQNEAQ (reference sequence). This CDR3 region has 15 residues. V shed 5 bases and J 0 bases; nucleotides not matched to a gene: 4. The CDR3 DNA follows: TGTGCCAGCAGCCCTGGGACAGATAGCAATCAGCCCCAGCATTTT. It encodes CASSPGTDSNQPQHF.

V gene TRBV21-1 combines with J gene TRBJ2-3; TRBD1 is the table's D call and was not checked against the DNA. TRBV21-1 is recorded as a pseudogene. The CDR3 covers 12 residues. The CDR3 nucleotides read TGTGCCAGCAGCAAAGGACAGGCCCCGCAGTATTTT. It specifies CASSKGQAPQYF.

V and J are TRBV7-2 and TRBJ2-2; 11 nucleotides agree with TRBD2. The CDR3 consists of 16 residues. Germline values: CDR1 SGHTA, CDR2 FQGNSA. With 0 bases clipped from V and 9 bases from J, the junction kept 6 bases outside the gene matches. This chain's CDR3 is CASSLALAGGQRELFF. The CDR3 region has the DNA TGTGCCAGCAGCTTAGCTTTAGCGGGGGGGCAACGGGAGCTGTTTTTT.

The sample holds a few counts of this clonotype. The CDR3 nucleotides read TGCAGGGCCTACGGGGGGGCCCGGGATACGCAGTATTTT. Translating gives CRAYGGARDTQYF. This chain links TRBV20-1 with TRBJ2-3; 8 positions match TRBD2. The CDR3 extends over 13 amino acids. CDR1 and CDR2 from the germline V gene are DFQATT and SNEGSKA (reference sequence).

This chain joins TRBV12-3 or TRBV12-4 and TRBJ1-1; no clear D gene. Trimming stripped 7 bases from V and 11 bases from J, with 14 bases between. CDR3 length: 11 amino acids. CDR3 DNA sequence: TGTGCCAGCACCGATGAGAGTCAGGCTTTCTTT. Translation: CASTDESQAFF.

The chain is built from TRBV7-6 and TRBJ1-1; a weak D match, TRBD1 (6 bases). Germline loops: CDR1 SGHVS, CDR2 FNYEAQ. V was clipped by 3 bases and J by 3 bases, with 20 bases between them. The CDR3 is 17 residues long. The CDR3 protein is CASSFPEGGQPDTEAFF. The CDR3 DNA reads as TGTGCCAGCAGCTTCCCGGAGGGAGGACAGCCCGACACTGAAGCTTTCTTT.

This chain connects TRBV6-5 to TRBJ1-2, with 8 bases aligning to TRBD1. The CDR3 has 16 residues. Germline V gene sequence: CDR1 MNHEY, CDR2 SVGAGI. V was clipped by 2 bases and J by 7 bases; unmatched bases: 12. The CDR3 DNA sequence: TGTGCCAGCAGTTACCCCCCCGACAGGGGAGGGAGTGGCTACACCTTC. It is translated as CASSYPPDRGGSGYTF.

The V and J genes are TRBV24-1 and TRBJ2-3; either TRBD1 or TRBD2 may supply D (5 bases each). The CDR3 loop spans 13 amino acids. The germline gives CDR1 KGHDR, CDR2 SFDVKD. The V and J ends lost 5 bases and 1 base respectively, with 6 bases between them. CDR3 residues: CATSVGGTDTQYF. Here the CDR3 DNA reads TGTGCCACCAGTGTGGGGGGCACAGATACGCAGTATTTT.

The chain links TRBV5-1 to TRBJ1-2; TRBD1 is a possible D gene (6 bases). CDR1 SGHRS and CDR2 YFSETQ come from the germline V gene. Trimming removed 6 bases from V and 2 bases from J, with 14 bases in between. This CDR3 contains 14 residues. CDR3 sequence (DNA): TGCGCCAGCACCGACGTGAGGGGGAACTATGGCTACACCTTC. Translation gives CASTDVRGNYGYTF.

This chain links TRBV30 with TRBJ1-2; 8 bases align to TRBD1. This CDR3 spans 13 amino acids. Germline loops: CDR1 GTSNPN, CDR2 SVGIG (reference sequence). J lost 8 bases, V lost 8 bases, and 13 bases had no gene match. The CDR3, as DNA: TGTGCCGGGTTTACAGGGGGAATGGCGGGCTACACCTTC. Its translation: CAGFTGGMAGYTF.

This clonotype was seen only a few times. No DNA is shown, since the ends of the CDR3 on it are uncertain; the CDR3 is the one TCRdb lists. This chain links TRBV7-5 with TRBJ1-5; the D call in the table, TRBD1, was not verified against the DNA. TRBV7-5 is designated a pseudogene. The CDR3 has 17 residues if both end residues are counted. CDR3 sequence: CISVPARDRGADQPQHF.

The chain employs TRBV7-9 and TRBJ1-2; the D is unclear. The CDR3 sequence is 12 residues long. Germline CDR1 SEHNR, CDR2 FQNEAQ (reference sequence). Trimming left V 4 bases short and J 5 bases short, with 8 bases between. CDR3 region: CASSSVIYGYTF. The CDR3 DNA is TGTGCCAGCAGCTCCGTGATTTATGGCTACACCTTC.

The chain recombines TRBV20-1 with TRBJ1-6; D gene unclear. V dropped 5 bases and J dropped 0 bases, with 5 bases sitting between them. Germline loops: CDR1 DFQATT, CDR2 SNEGSKA (reference sequence). CDR3 length: 13 residues. CDR3 region: CSAPSSYNSPLHF. The DNA of the CDR3 is TGCAGTGCTCCCAGCTCCTATAATTCACCCCTCCACTTT.

The V gene is TRBV29-1, the J gene TRBJ2-2; D is possibly TRBD1 (5 bases). The germline V and J ends were trimmed by 3 bases and 5 bases, with 10 bases remaining between them. The length of the CDR3 is 13 residues. Per the germline V gene, CDR1 is SQVTM and CDR2 is ANQGSEA. CDR3 DNA: TGCAGCGTTGATCAGGGCTCAACCGGGGAGCTGTTTTTT. Translated, it gives CSVDQGSTGELFF.

The chain couples TRBV19 to TRBJ2-7; tentative D call: TRBD2 (6 bases). V was cut by 5 bases and J by 7 bases, with 21 bases left in between. There are 15 residues in the CDR3. Germline lookup yields CDR1 LNHDA and CDR2 SQIVND (reference sequence). The CDR3 sequence: CASSSLDWGVREQYF. In DNA form, the CDR3 reads TGTGCCAGTAGTTCTCTCGACTGGGGGGTACGTGAGCAGTACTTC.

Only one count was recorded for this clonotype. The rearrangement joins TRBV6-1 to TRBJ2-7; D may match TRBD1 or TRBD2 (6 bases each). CDR1 MNHNS and CDR2 SASEGT come from the germline V gene. This CDR3 region has 16 residues. V lost 0 bases and J 5 bases, leaving 17 bases between the germline ends. The CDR3 region has the DNA TGTGCCAGCAGTGAAGCGCTTCCGGGGGCGCTACACGAGCAGTACTTC. Amino acid sequence: CASSEALPGALHEQYF.

The V gene is TRBV19, the J gene TRBJ2-5, with D perhaps matching TRBD2 (5 bases). V was clipped by 1 base and J by 6 bases, with 12 bases between them. Per the germline V gene, CDR1 is LNHDA and CDR2 is SQIVND (reference sequence). The CDR3 totals 14 residues. The CDR3 nucleotides read TGTGCCAGTAGTATAGGATCCGGGGAAAAGACCCAGTACTTC. It codes for CASSIGSGEKTQYF. Combining the CDR3 with reference TRBV19 and TRBJ2-5 gives the whole variable domain DGGITQSPKYLFRKEGQNVTLSCEQNLNHDAMYWYRQDPGQGLRLIYYSQIVNDFQKGDIAEGYSVSREKKESFPLTVTSAQKNPTAFYLCASSIGSGEKTQYFGPGTRLLVL.

The chain uses TRBV29-1 and TRBJ1-2; perhaps TRBD1 as D (6 bases). From germline, CDR1 is SQVTM and CDR2 ANQGSEA. This CDR3 region has 11 residues. The V and J ends lost 6 bases and 6 bases respectively, with 11 bases between them. The CDR3 loop reads CSVGGRDGYTF. The CDR3, as DNA: TGCAGCGTGGGGGGGCGGGATGGCTACACCTTC.

The V call is TRBV10-2, the J call TRBJ1-2, with D unresolved. V lost 2 bases and J lost 5, with 12 bases in between. Germline CDR1 WSHSY, CDR2 SAAADI. The CDR3 extends over 14 amino acids. In DNA, the CDR3 is TGCGCCAGCAGTGAGGACTCTCTTTCTTATGGCTACACCTTC. It codes for CASSEDSLSYGYTF.

This rearrangement joins TRBV27 to TRBJ1-1; D might be TRBD1 (6 bases). Germline V gene lookup returns CDR1 MNHEY and CDR2 SMNVEV (reference sequence). The V end lost 2 bases, the J end lost 9 bases, and 10 bases lay between the germline ends. The CDR3 spans 12 residues. CDR3 amino acids: CASSLTGTKAFF. In nucleotides, the CDR3 is TGTGCCAGCAGTTTAACCGGGACAAAAGCTTTCTTT.

This clonotype is labeled as medium-sized. The chain has TRBV6-1 and TRBJ2-4; TRBD2 matches 7 bases. This CDR3 has 12 residues. Germline-derived CDR1 and CDR2 are MNHNS and SASEGT. Trimming cost V 7 bases and J 8 bases; bases outside gene matches: 5. The CDR3 nucleotides are TGTGCCAGCATTGGGGGGAGGGACATTCAGTACTTC. It yields the protein CASIGGRDIQYF.

The chain links TRBV20-1 to TRBJ2-2, with D possibly matching TRBD2 (6 bases). Trimming left V 0 bases short and J 2 bases short, with 10 bases between. Germline CDR1 and CDR2: DFQATT and SNEGSKA (reference sequence). The CDR3 sequence is 15 residues long. DNA of the CDR3: TGCAGTGCTAGAGAAGGAGGGATTAACACCGGGGAGCTGTTTTTT. The encoded protein is CSAREGGINTGELFF.

This clonotype was counted only a few times. V usage is TRBV20-1 and J usage is TRBJ1-3, with TRBD1 as a possible D gene (5 bases). There are 12 residues in the CDR3. Trimming shortened V by 6 bases and J by 4 bases, and 10 bases separated the two germline ends. In germline, CDR1 is DFQATT, CDR2 SNEGSKA (reference sequence). DNA for the CDR3: TGCAGTGCCCTCGACAGAGGAAACACCATATATTTT. Its translation is CSALDRGNTIYF.

This clonotype turned up a few times. The chain is built from TRBV12-3 or TRBV12-4 and TRBJ1-5, with no clear D. The ends were cut back, 7 bases at V and 7 bases at J, with 11 bases in the middle. This CDR3 is built from 12 residues. In nucleotides, the CDR3 is TGTGCCAGCACCGAGGTGGGACAGCCCCAGCATTTT. This sequence encodes CASTEVGQPQHF.

This clonotype was detected only a few times. The chain links TRBV20-1 to TRBJ1-2; D remains ambiguous. Germline loops: CDR1 DFQATT, CDR2 SNEGSKA (reference sequence). V shed 3 bases and J shed 7 bases, with 9 bases lying between them. CDR3 length equals 11 residues. The CDR3 coding sequence is TGCAGTGCTAGCGTAGGGATTGGCTACACCTTC. It yields the protein CSASVGIGYTF.